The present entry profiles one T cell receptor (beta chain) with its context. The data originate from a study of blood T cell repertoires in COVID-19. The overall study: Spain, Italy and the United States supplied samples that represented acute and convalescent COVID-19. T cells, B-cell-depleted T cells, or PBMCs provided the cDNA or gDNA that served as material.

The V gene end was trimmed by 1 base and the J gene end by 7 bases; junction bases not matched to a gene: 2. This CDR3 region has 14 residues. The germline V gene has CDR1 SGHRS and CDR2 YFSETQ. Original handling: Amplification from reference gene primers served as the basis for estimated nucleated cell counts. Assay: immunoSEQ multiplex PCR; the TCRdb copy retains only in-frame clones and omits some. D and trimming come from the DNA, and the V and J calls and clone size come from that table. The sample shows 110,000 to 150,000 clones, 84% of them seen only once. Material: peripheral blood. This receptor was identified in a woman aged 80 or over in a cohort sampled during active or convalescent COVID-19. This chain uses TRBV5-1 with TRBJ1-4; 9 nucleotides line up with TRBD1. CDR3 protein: CASSLPGQGEKLFF. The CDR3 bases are TGCGCCAGCAGCTTGCCGGGACAGGGTGAAAAACTGTTTTTT.